What follows are 25 T cell receptor beta chains derived from one specimen sequenced in a study of Ad26.COV2.S vaccination and SARS-CoV-2 variants. The protocol was immunoSEQ multiplex PCR, while the TCRdb copy is restricted to in-frame clones and leaves out a portion. The sample holds approximately 140,000 clones, roughly 90% seen once. The specimen comprised peripheral blood, sampled after recovery from COVID-19. The receptor set was obtained from a human donor who had recovered from COVID-19.

The CDR3 DNA reads as TGTGCCAGCAGCTTAATAGGGGACCCTGAAGCTTTCTTT. It specifies CASSLIGDPEAFF. The chain has TRBV13 and TRBJ1-1; a weak D match, TRBD1 (5 bases). Per germline, CDR1 PRHDT and CDR2 FYEKMQ (reference sequence). This CDR3 has 13 residues. Trimming left V 2 bases short and J 6 bases short, with 10 bases between.

The V and J genes are TRBV7-8 and TRBJ1-5; D is possibly TRBD1 (5 bases). There are 16 residues in the CDR3. The V end lost 1 base, the J end lost 1 base, and 11 bases lay between the germline ends. Germline loops: CDR1 SGHVS, CDR2 FQNEAQ. The CDR3 loop is CASSLVEGLSNQPQHF. The CDR3 nucleotides read TGTGCCAGCAGCTTAGTAGAGGGGCTCAGCAATCAGCCCCAGCATTTT.

This chain joins TRBV3-1 (or the pseudogene TRBV3-2) and TRBJ1-6, with a weak D call TRBD1 (6 bases). Trimming removed 2 bases at V and 14 bases at J, with 19 bases between. Germline CDR1 LGHDT, CDR2 YNNKEL (reference sequence). The CDR3 runs 15 residues. DNA of the CDR3: TGTGCCAGCAGCCAAAGCGGCGACAGGTCTCGGTCCCTCCACTTT. Amino acid sequence: CASSQSGDRSRSLHF.

The V gene is TRBV4-3, the J gene TRBJ1-6, with 9 positions matching TRBD1. Germline CDR1 is LGHNA and CDR2 is YSLEER. CDR3 size: 15 residues. V was pared by 2 bases and J by 10 bases, with 6 bases of the junction left unmatched. The CDR3 sequence is CASSQYGQGSSPLHF. The DNA of the CDR3 is TGCGCCAGCAGCCAATATGGACAGGGGAGCTCACCCCTCCACTTT.

CDR3 sequence: CSASATGELFF. The CDR3 DNA reads TGCAGTGCTAGTGCTACCGGGGAGCTGTTTTTT. The J gene is TRBJ2-2, the V gene TRBV20-1; unclear D gene. This CDR3 is 11 amino acids long. Trimming removed 3 bases at V and 5 bases at J, with 4 bases between. CDR1 is DFQATT and CDR2 is SNEGSKA in the germline V gene (reference sequence).

This clone showed up just once. The rearrangement links TRBV5-1 to TRBJ2-3; 16 bases are shared with TRBD2. The V gene's germline CDR1 is SGHRS and CDR2 YFSETQ. V dropped 3 bases and J dropped 4; count of bases not matched to a gene: 5. CDR3 size: 17 residues. The CDR3 here is CASSSPGLAGGADTQYF. The CDR3 DNA is TGCGCCAGCAGCTCACCGGGACTAGCGGGGGGGGCAGATACGCAGTATTTT.

This chain joins TRBV9 and TRBJ2-2; 11 bases are a match to TRBD2. V lost 3 bases and J lost 4; bases outside the gene matches: 5. This CDR3 has 16 amino acids. Germline V gene sequence: CDR1 SGDLS, CDR2 YYNGEE. For the CDR3, the DNA is TGTGCCAGCAGCGAGGATAGCGGGGGGGCCACCGGGGAGCTGTTTTTT. Amino acid sequence: CASSEDSGGATGELFF.

The chain is built from TRBV6-6 and TRBJ1-2; TRBD1 might be the D (6 bases). The CDR3 is 14 residues long. Between the trimmed V and J ends, which lost 10 bases and 2 bases, there was a span of 17 bases. The germline V gene has CDR1 MNHNY and CDR2 SVGAGI (reference sequence). The CDR3: CATAPGTTNYGYTF. The CDR3 coding sequence is TGTGCCACGGCCCCCGGGACAACGAACTATGGCTACACCTTC.

The CDR3 DNA is TGTGCCAGCAGCGTAGGGGACCTATTACAAGAGACCCAGTACTTC. Translation: CASSVGDLLQETQYF. The genes are TRBV9 and TRBJ2-5; D is perhaps TRBD1 or TRBD2 (5 bases each). The germline V gene encodes CDR1 SGDLS and CDR2 YYNGEE. Trimming took 0 bases from V and 2 from J, leaving 11 bases between them. CDR3 size: 15 residues. Together with reference TRBV9 and TRBJ2-5, the CDR3 gives the full variable domain: DSGVTQTPKHLITATGQRVTLRCSPRSGDLSVYWYQQSLDQGLQFLIQYYNGEERAKGNILERFSAQQFPDLHSELNLSSLELGDSALYFCASSVGDLLQETQYFGPGTRLLVL.

This chain links TRBV4-3 with TRBJ1-1; TRBD1 matches at 7 bases. CDR3 size: 14 residues. J was trimmed by 6 bases and V by 1 base; bases with no gene match: 5. CDR1 and CDR2 from the germline V gene are LGHNA and YSLEER. The CDR3 DNA reads as TGCGCCAGCAGCCAAGGCAGGGGGTCCTCTGAAGCTTTCTTT. Protein sequence: CASSQGRGSSEAFF.

This clone appeared a few times. This chain connects TRBV11-2 to TRBJ1-1, with TRBD1 as a possible D gene (6 bases). V lost 3 bases and J 2 bases, leaving 16 bases between the germline ends. Germline-derived CDR1 and CDR2 are SGHAT and FQNNGV. CDR3 length: 16 residues. CDR3 sequence (DNA): TGTGCCAGCAGCTTCTCCCCAGGGGCGGGTAACACTGAAGCTTTCTTT. Amino acids: CASSFSPGAGNTEAFF. Filled out from reference TRBV11-2 and TRBJ1-1, the complete variable domain reads EAGVAQSPRYKIIEKRQSVAFWCNPISGHATLYWYQQILGQGPKLLIQFQNNGVVDDSQLPKDRFSAERLKGVDSTLKIQPAKLEDSAVYLCASSFSPGAGNTEAFFGQGTRLTVV.

J is TRBJ2-7 and V is TRBV20-1; D unresolved. The CDR3 has 11 residues. Trimming shortened V by 8 bases and J by 2 bases, and 10 bases separated the two germline ends. Germline-derived CDR1 and CDR2 are DFQATT and SNEGSKA (reference sequence). The CDR3 region has the DNA TGCAGTCCACTCCCGGCCTACGAGCAGTACTTC. The encoded protein is CSPLPAYEQYF.

The chain carries TRBV10-1 and TRBJ2-1; D tentatively reads TRBD1 or TRBD2 (5 bases each). The V gene lost 4 bases and the J gene lost 4 bases, with 14 bases spanning the gap. Germline values: CDR1 WNHNN, CDR2 SYGVQD (reference sequence). CDR3 length: 15 amino acids. CDR3 sequence reads: CASSVRGRGYNEQFF. In nucleotides, the CDR3 is TGCGCCAGCAGTGTTCGGGGAAGGGGTTACAATGAGCAGTTCTTC.

V is TRBV15 and J is TRBJ1-5; D unclear. Trimming shortened V by 1 base and J by 3 bases, and 10 bases separated the two germline ends. CDR3 length equals 15 residues. Germline loops: CDR1 LNHNV, CDR2 YYDKDF (reference sequence). This CDR3 is CATSRGLGNNQPQHF. The CDR3 region has the DNA TGTGCCACCAGCAGAGGACTGGGTAACAATCAGCCCCAGCATTTT. Full variable domain (remainder filled in from reference TRBV15 and TRBJ1-5): DAMVIQNPRYQVTQFGKPVTLSCSQTLNHNVMYWYQQKSSQAPKLLFHYYDKDFNNEADTPDNFQSRRPNTSFCFLDIRSPGLGDTAMYLCATSRGLGNNQPQHFGDGTRLSIL.

The rearrangement uses TRBV11-2 and TRBJ2-1, with D perhaps matching TRBD1 (5 bases). CDR1 is SGHAT, CDR2 FQNNGV, per germline. Trimming removed 5 bases at V and 0 bases at J, with 11 bases between. The CDR3 contains 15 residues. The CDR3 DNA sequence: TGTGCCAGCAGCCTATACAGGTCCTCCTACAATGAGCAGTTCTTC. Encoded protein: CASSLYRSSYNEQFF.

V gene TRBV4-3 combines with J gene TRBJ2-2, with D possibly being TRBD1 (6 bases). V was trimmed by 2 bases and J by 3 bases, leaving 7 bases between them. There are 14 residues in the CDR3. Germline assignment: CDR1 LGHNA and CDR2 YSLEER. CDR3 sequence: CASSQNRDTGELFF. The CDR3 DNA sequence: TGCGCCAGCAGCCAAAACAGGGACACCGGGGAGCTGTTTTTT.

This chain links TRBV6-6 with TRBJ1-3; D is uncertain. The V gene lost 0 bases and the J gene lost 3 bases, with 9 bases spanning the gap. The CDR3 loop spans 15 amino acids. Looked up from germline, CDR1 is MNHNY and CDR2 is SVGAGI (reference sequence). CDR3 in amino acids: CASSYSSVSGNTIYF. CDR3 coding DNA: TGTGCCAGCAGTTACTCGTCTGTAAGTGGAAACACCATATATTTT.

This chain joins TRBV30 and TRBJ1-1, with 8 bases identical to TRBD1. Looked up from germline, CDR1 is GTSNPN and CDR2 is SVGIG (reference sequence). With V trimmed by 1 base and J by 3 bases, 1 base remained unmatched. The CDR3 extends over 13 amino acids. As DNA, the CDR3 is TGTGCCTGGAGTGGGGGACAGGACACTGAAGCTTTCTTT. As protein: CAWSGGQDTEAFF. Looking up the rest from reference TRBV30 and TRBJ1-1 gives the full variable domain: SQTIHQWPATLVQPVGSPLSLECTVEGTSNPNLYWYRQAAGRGLQLLFYSVGIGQISSEVPQNLSASRPQDRQFILSSKKLLLSDSGFYLCAWSGGQDTEAFFGQGTRLTVV.

The chain combines TRBV5-6 with TRBJ1-2, with no clear D. CDR1 is SGHDT and CDR2 is YYEEEE in the germline V gene. Trimming removed 0 bases from V and 2 bases from J, with 8 bases in between. The length of the CDR3 is 14 residues. The CDR3 here is CASSLGMKNYGYTF. The DNA of the CDR3 is TGTGCCAGCAGCTTGGGGATGAAGAACTATGGCTACACCTTC.

The V gene is TRBV19, the J gene TRBJ2-7; the D is unclear. Trimming removed 8 bases at V and 0 bases at J, with 14 bases between. The CDR3 runs to 14 residues. The germline V gene has CDR1 LNHDA and CDR2 SQIVND (reference sequence). The DNA for the CDR3 is TGTGCCAGTTCTCGGCAGAGGAGCTCCTACGAGCAGTACTTC. This gives the protein CASSRQRSSYEQYF.

The chain joins TRBV4-1 to TRBJ1-2; D gene ambiguous. The CDR3 totals 14 residues. V dropped 0 bases and J dropped 4 bases, with 9 bases sitting between them. Per germline, CDR1 MGHRA and CDR2 YSYEKL. DNA of the CDR3: TGCGCCAGCAGCCAAGATGGCGGTCTCTATGGCTACACCTTC. Translating it yields CASSQDGGLYGYTF.

This sequence joins TRBV9 and TRBJ2-1; 8 nucleotides agree with TRBD1. This CDR3 is 14 amino acids long. Germline V gene data show CDR1 as SGDLS and CDR2 as YYNGEE. Losses at the gene ends were 4 bases for V and 5 bases for J; bases not matched to a gene: 5. The CDR3 is CASSTHRGNNEQFF. CDR3 nucleotide sequence: TGTGCCAGCAGCACACACAGGGGGAACAATGAGCAGTTCTTC.

This clone was picked up a small number of times. V gene TRBV7-9 combines with J gene TRBJ1-2, with D unclear. Per the germline V gene, CDR1 is SEHNR and CDR2 is FQNEAQ (reference sequence). V was cut by 1 base and J by 7 bases, with 13 bases left in between. The CDR3 covers 14 residues. CDR3 nucleotide sequence: TGTGCCAGCAGCTTAGTATCCGAATCGGGTGGCTACACCTTC. Its translation: CASSLVSESGGYTF.

In this sample, this clone turned up a few times. Other DNA sequences in the sample encode the same CDR3. The V call is TRBV7-9, the J call TRBJ2-7, with D unresolved. The CDR3 spans 12 residues. Germline assignment: CDR1 SEHNR and CDR2 FQNEAQ (reference sequence). The V gene lost 1 base and the J gene lost 6 bases, with 7 bases spanning the gap. The chain's CDR3 is CASSLEHGEQYF. The CDR3 DNA reads TGTGCCAGCAGCTTAGAACACGGCGAGCAGTACTTC.

This sequence joins TRBV19 and TRBJ1-2, with D possibly being TRBD1 (5 bases). The CDR3 runs 12 residues. V was shortened by 5 bases and J by 9 bases, with 13 bases between the two germline ends. Germline CDR1 is LNHDA and CDR2 is SQIVND (reference sequence). CDR3 sequence reads: CASSQGHLSYTF. The CDR3 bases are TGTGCCAGTAGTCAAGGACATCTTAGCTACACCTTC. The full variable domain, in which reference TRBV19 and TRBJ1-2 provide the parts outside the CDR3, is DGGITQSPKYLFRKEGQNVTLSCEQNLNHDAMYWYRQDPGQGLRLIYYSQIVNDFQKGDIAEGYSVSREKKESFPLTVTSAQKNPTAFYLCASSQGHLSYTFGSGTRLTVV.